Given below is one T cell receptor (beta chain) in context. This CDR3 is 17 amino acids long. Germline loops: CDR1 MNHEY, CDR2 SMNVEV (reference sequence). The V gene end was trimmed by 0 bases and the J gene end by 2 bases; junction bases not matched to a gene: 7. These data are taken from a study of cytomegalovirus exposure and HLA in healthy donors. The PCR ran on 60 Vbeta and 13 Jbeta primers. TCRdb's copy holds only in-frame clones and misses some; the assay was immunoSEQ multiplex PCR. The table lists about 110,000 clones, around 75% of them singletons. Sequencing was carried out using PBMCs. The clonotype comes from a man in his forties in good health and CMV-seronegative. The chain employs TRBV27 and TRBJ2-1; TRBD1 matches at 7 bases. For the CDR3, the DNA is TGTGCCAGCAGTTTATCGATAAGGGGGCTCGCCTACAATGAGCAGTTCTTC. Its translation: CASSLSIRGLAYNEQFF.